One and the same sample provided the 20 T cell receptor beta chains below, sequenced in a study of T-cell memory formation after mild COVID-19 (dated by TCRdb to the early 2020s). Libraries were built with 5' RACE. The sequencing machine was an Illumina NovaSeq 6000. TCRdb's own reprocessing of the public reads used fastp at Q25 and MiXCR and kept productive beta chains. Here each entry gathers all rows of one CDR3 protein and keeps the most common genes and DNA. Within this sample are hundreds of thousands of distinct CDR3 sequences, with around 25% of them counted one time only. The ten most abundant clones make up around an eighth of the sample. Sample: PBMCs or a T cell subset sorted from them (not recorded which). Every receptor here comes from an adult woman who had mild COVID-19 (a few samples of this study predate the infection). The sample titles of this study are shuffled in the database, so cell type and time point are left out; the donor was told from shared clones.

This chain connects TRBV7-9 to TRBJ2-1; 10 nucleotides match TRBD2. The CDR3 has 15 residues. Germline CDR1 and CDR2: SEHNR and FQNEAQ (reference sequence). Trimming took 5 bases from V and 9 from J; bases not matched to a gene: 10. The CDR3, as DNA: TGTGCCAGCAGCCCCGGACTAGCGGCAGTTTTTGAGCAGTTCTTC. Amino acid sequence: CASSPGLAAVFEQFF.

The rearrangement joins TRBV7-9 to TRBJ1-1; 7 nucleotides align to TRBD1. Per the germline V gene, CDR1 is SEHNR and CDR2 is FQNEAQ (reference sequence). Unmatched junction bases numbered 11, after V lost 0 bases and J lost 10 bases. The CDR3 totals 15 residues. The CDR3 sequence is CASSLAGQLSPVAFF. The CDR3 nucleotides read TGTGCCAGCAGCTTAGCGGGACAGTTATCCCCCGTAGCTTTCTTT. Combining the CDR3 with reference TRBV7-9 and TRBJ1-1 gives the whole variable domain DTGVSQNPRHKITKRGQNVTFRCDPISEHNRLYWYRQTLGQGPEFLTYFQNEAQLEKSRLLSDRFSAERPKGSFSTLEIQRTEQGDSAMYLCASSLAGQLSPVAFFGQGTRLTVV.

This clonotype was picked up a small number of times. The rearrangement links TRBV12-3 or TRBV12-4 to TRBJ2-2; 9 bases align to TRBD2. The CDR3 sequence is 17 residues long. With 5 bases clipped from V and 5 bases from J, the junction kept 12 bases outside the gene matches. DNA for the CDR3: TGTGCCAGCAGTGGGGGGTTTAGCGGGGGCTGGACCGGGGAGCTGTTTTTT. Translated, it gives CASSGGFSGGWTGELFF.

This sequence joins TRBV4-1 and TRBJ2-5; D is uncertain. The CDR3 sequence is 15 residues long. Per germline, CDR1 MGHRA and CDR2 YSYEKL. V was cut by 4 bases and J by 3 bases, with 15 bases left in between. CDR3: CASSPASGVKETQYF. CDR3 in DNA: TGCGCCAGCAGCCCCGCCTCGGGTGTGAAAGAGACCCAGTACTTC.

In its sample, this clonotype was seen a few times. The V call is TRBV7-9, the J call TRBJ2-5; D not certain. This CDR3 spans 15 amino acids. Germline assignment: CDR1 SEHNR and CDR2 FQNEAQ (reference sequence). V was trimmed by 1 base and J by 1 base, leaving 10 bases between them. DNA of the CDR3: TGTGCCAGCAGCTTAGGCTTACTATTCCAAGAGACCCAGTACTTC. Translated, it gives CASSLGLLFQETQYF.

This clonotype was seen repeatedly, ten times or more. The chain employs TRBV7-2 and TRBJ2-1; D is unclear. This CDR3 is 15 amino acids long. Germline V gene sequence: CDR1 SGHTA, CDR2 FQGNSA. V lost 2 bases and J lost 1, with 9 bases in between. DNA of the CDR3: TGTGCCAGCAGCTTATGGTTCGGGTCCTACAATGAGCAGTTCTTC. Amino acid sequence: CASSLWFGSYNEQFF.

The chain links TRBV15 to TRBJ2-5; 9 bases match TRBD2. V lost 1 base to trimming and J lost 5 bases; unmatched junction nucleotides: 5. CDR3 length: 15 amino acids. CDR1 is LNHNV and CDR2 is YYDKDF in the germline V gene (reference sequence). CDR3 bases: TGTGCCACCAGCAGAGCCGGGACTAGCCATGAGACCCAGTACTTC. This gives the protein CATSRAGTSHETQYF.

The V gene is TRBV29-1, the J gene TRBJ1-2; D may be TRBD1 (5 bases). CDR1 SQVTM and CDR2 ANQGSEA come from the germline V gene. V lost 4 bases and J 13 bases, leaving 19 bases between the germline ends. The CDR3 loop spans 12 amino acids. The CDR3 protein is CSVVVTGTSGTF. Here the CDR3 DNA reads TGCAGCGTTGTCGTAACCGGGACTTCTGGCACCTTC.

In this sample, this clonotype turned up once. The chain is built from TRBV12-3 or TRBV12-4 and TRBJ2-6; D call uncertain. The CDR3 has 16 amino acids. V shed 5 bases and J shed 7 bases, with 18 bases lying between them. The CDR3 protein is CASSTRTETLANVLTF. DNA of the CDR3: TGTGCCAGCAGTACCAGGACGGAAACTCTTGCCAACGTCCTGACTTTC.

This clonotype was observed at least ten times. The J gene is TRBJ2-3, the V gene TRBV29-1, with D perhaps matching TRBD1 or TRBD2 (5 bases each). Trimming removed 6 bases from V and 2 bases from J, with 15 bases in between. Germline CDR1 SQVTM, CDR2 ANQGSEA. There are 14 residues in the CDR3. For the CDR3, the DNA is TGCAGCGTCGGGCCGACCGGGGCCACAGATACGCAGTATTTT. It is translated as CSVGPTGATDTQYF.

J is TRBJ2-7 and V is TRBV4-2; the match to TRBD2 covers 8 bases. Looked up from germline, CDR1 is LGHNA and CDR2 is YNFKEQ. The length of the CDR3 is 15 residues. Trimming cost V 4 bases and J 3 bases; bases outside gene matches: 8. The CDR3 protein is CASSPRGGEYYEQYF. DNA for the CDR3: TGTGCCAGCAGCCCTCGGGGGGGAGAATACTACGAGCAGTACTTC.

This clonotype appeared a few times. The chain is built from TRBV7-2 and TRBJ2-7; TRBD2 might be the D (5 bases). Germline lookup yields CDR1 SGHTA and CDR2 FQGNSA. The CDR3 sequence is 13 residues long. Trimming left V 3 bases short and J 3 bases short, with 9 bases between. CDR3 amino acids: CASSLPSRYEQYF. CDR3 nucleotides: TGTGCCAGCAGCTTGCCTAGCCGCTACGAGCAGTACTTC.

This chain connects TRBV6-6 to TRBJ2-7; 7 bases match TRBD1. This CDR3 has 15 amino acids. The germline V gene has CDR1 MNHNY and CDR2 SVGAGI (reference sequence). V lost 5 bases and J lost 7; bases outside the gene matches: 14. The chain's CDR3 is CASSPGQETWFEQYF. CDR3 nucleotide sequence: TGTGCCAGCAGTCCAGGACAGGAGACGTGGTTTGAGCAGTACTTC.

In its sample, this clonotype was seen a few times. This chain connects TRBV7-9 to TRBJ2-7; the D gene is possibly TRBD1 (6 bases). This CDR3 has 16 residues. Per germline, CDR1 SEHNR and CDR2 FQNEAQ (reference sequence). V lost 4 bases and J 6 bases, leaving 22 bases between the germline ends. CDR3 sequence (DNA): TGTGCCAGCAGCTGGGACATCCAGGTCGTCCTTGGCGAGCAGTACTTC. This gives the protein CASSWDIQVVLGEQYF.

This chain uses TRBV30 with TRBJ2-1; D is uncertain. Trimming removed 3 bases at V and 5 bases at J, with 8 bases between. In germline, CDR1 is GTSNPN, CDR2 SVGIG (reference sequence). The CDR3 extends over 12 amino acids. The CDR3 coding sequence is TGTGCCTGGAGCCTTCTAAACAATGAGCAGTTCTTC. This encodes CAWSLLNNEQFF.

This clonotype turned up a few times. The chain is built from TRBV5-1 and TRBJ2-1; D unclear. Trimming took off 1 base at V and 8 bases at J, with 10 bases between the two ends. The germline CDR1 and CDR2 sequences are SGHRS and YFSETQ. This CDR3 region has 13 residues. This chain's CDR3 is CASSLSLLDEQFF. Written as DNA, the CDR3 is TGCGCCAGCAGCTTGAGCCTTTTAGATGAGCAGTTCTTC.

The chain couples TRBV28 to TRBJ2-3; D possibly corresponds to TRBD2 (6 bases). The V gene lost 4 bases and the J gene lost 6 bases, with 11 bases spanning the gap. Germline V gene lookup returns CDR1 MDHEN and CDR2 SYDVKM. The CDR3 runs to 13 residues. For the CDR3, the DNA is TGTGCCAGCAGTTCCCCCCTAGCGGATACGCAGTATTTT. It translates to CASSSPLADTQYF.

This clonotype was counted many times. The CDR3 nucleotides are TGTGCCACCAGTGAGCCAGGGGCCGGGGAGCAGTACTTC. This translates into CATSEPGAGEQYF. V usage is TRBV24-1 and J usage is TRBJ2-7; D perhaps matches TRBD1 (6 bases). V dropped 4 bases and J dropped 7 bases, with 13 bases sitting between them. This CDR3 is 13 amino acids long. Germline V gene sequence: CDR1 KGHDR, CDR2 SFDVKD.

The chain combines TRBV20-1 with TRBJ1-2, with 8 bases that match TRBD1. The V segment lost 2 bases and the J segment 1 base; nucleotides outside the gene matches: 18. The CDR3 has 19 amino acids. The V gene's germline CDR1 is DFQATT and CDR2 SNEGSKA (reference sequence). CDR3 DNA sequence: TGCAGTGCTAGAACCGATCAGACAGGGGTTCTAAGCTTTAACTATGGCTACACCTTC. Protein: CSARTDQTGVLSFNYGYTF.

This clonotype appeared a few times. The CDR3 sequence: CASSLFPLPAKNIQYF. The CDR3 DNA is TGTGCCAGCAGTTTATTCCCCCTACCAGCCAAAAACATTCAGTACTTC. This chain uses TRBV12-3 or TRBV12-4 with TRBJ2-4; D unclear. CDR3 length equals 16 residues. Trimming left V 2 bases short and J 0 bases short, with 11 bases between.